This entry is about one TCR beta chain. Its antigen is still unknown. These data are taken from a study of cytomegalovirus exposure and HLA in healthy donors. Findings and limits, study-wide: Most of the TCR beta V segments (in an earlier analysis) were productive either about 90% or about 30% of the time. In a later analysis, productive TCRs from donors in an Asian-associated ancestry cluster reportedly carried fewer N-insertions than the cohort mean. Some TCR beta chains (roughly 160 of them) were listed as cytomegalovirus-associated.

The CDR3 has 19 amino acids. Primers included in the PCR were 60 Vbeta and 13 Jbeta primers. Measured with immunoSEQ multiplex PCR; TCRdb has only the in-frame clones, and not every one. In the table there are some 110,000 clones, 65% to 75% of which are singletons. The chain joins TRBV12-1 to TRBJ1-6. TRBV12-1 is a listed pseudogene. Sequencing was carried out using PBMCs. The sequence derives from a woman aged 45-60 years in good health and CMV-seropositive. The CDR3 sequence is CASSPPTVRSLARNSPLHF. The CDR3 DNA reads as TGTGCCAGCAGCCCGCCGACCGTCCGGAGCCTTGCTCGTAATTCACCCCTCCACTTT.